This TCR beta chain was sequenced for a study of CD8+CD57+ T cells in acquired aplastic anemia. The V end was cut by 4 bases, the J end by 4 bases, with 12 bases between. CDR1 is SGHNT, CDR2 YYREEE, per germline (reference sequence). CDR3 length: 14 amino acids. The TCR beta profiling, which covered VDJ combination and CDR3 sequence, was carried out using genomic DNA as the template. TCRdb re-called the reads through MiXCR, storing one row per CDR3 protein. The data show about 81,000 distinct CDR3 sequences, less than 60% seen once. This clonotype originated in a human donor in good health, serving as a control. V is TRBV5-4 and J is TRBJ1-3; D is unresolved. Material for sequencing was sorted CD4+, CD8+, or CD8+CD57+ T cells (not recorded which) from PBMCs. CDR3 loop: CASSPGLGGNTIYF. As DNA, the CDR3 is TGTGCCAGCAGCCCTGGACTGGGAGGAAACACCATATATTTT.